The clone carrying this TCR beta chain was detected only a few times. The antigen is unknown. The junction shows a germline mismatch at one end, possibly a read error. This CDR3 is 11 amino acids long. The V gene's germline CDR1 is SGHAT and CDR2 FQNNGV. Previously described methods and listed TCR primers produced bulk TCR libraries. Using its own MiXCR run on the PCR reads, TCRdb lists one record per CDR3 protein. The repertoire has some 100,000 distinct CDR3 sequences, 35% to 40% of them found once; the top ten carry 4% to 5%. The data are from a study of molecular identifiers for immune sequencing clone quantification. Study information: Replicates split RNA from about 20,000 or 100,000 naive CD8 cells five ways, and the researchers sequenced four portions.

Findings and caveats of the study: It was shown that clones above 20 RNA copies held over 97% of effector molecules, but under 1% in naive cells.

This sequence was found in a human donor in good health. Some libraries in this study had Jurkat cell RNA spiked in. The J gene is TRBJ2-7, the V gene TRBV11-2; no clear D. The source material was naive CD8+ T cells from blood, with Jurkat cell RNA spiked in. Documented subset: FACS-sorted CD8+CD4-CCR7+CD45RA+ naive T cells. The CDR3 protein is CASSVCYGQYF. The CDR3, as DNA: TGTGCCAGCAGCGTATGCTACGGGCAGTACTTC. The full variable domain, in which reference TRBV11-2 and TRBJ2-7 provide the parts outside the CDR3, is EAGVAQSPRYKIIEKRQSVAFWCNPISGHATLYWYQQILGQGPKLLIQFQNNGVVDDSQLPKDRFSAERLKGVDSTLKIQPAKLEDSAVYLCASSVCYGQYFGPGTRLTVT.